Given below is one T cell receptor beta chain in context. The antigen remains undetermined. Treatment given: around 19 received Ad26.COV2.S at low or high dose, single or two shots; about 5 received placebo; per-sample allocation not given. Vaccine and placebo recipients were sampled on day 63 after the first injection. Built on an Ad26 vector, the vaccine expressed Wuhan-strain SARS-CoV-2 spike. This specimen comes from a study of Ad26.COV2.S vaccination and SARS-CoV-2 variants. The study, taken as a whole, reports: TCR breadth and depth analyses may have underestimated total T cell responses.

This table comes from immunoSEQ multiplex PCR, and its TCRdb copy is limited to in-frame clones, with some not included. Of more than 300,000 clones in the sample, 85% were seen once. The sequencing used peripheral blood, collected in a trial of Ad26.COV2.S vaccine versus placebo. The source of this sequence is a person aged 18-60 years who received the Ad26.COV2.S COVID-19 vaccine or a placebo.

CDR3 nucleotide sequence: TGTGCCAGCAGCGTAGATCAAGATACGCAGTATTTT. Translating gives CASSVDQDTQYF. J is TRBJ2-3 and V is TRBV9, with no clear D. The V end was cut by 0 bases, the J end by 5 bases, with 4 bases between. CDR1 and CDR2 (germline): SGDLS, YYNGEE. The CDR3 is made up of 12 amino acids. Looking up the rest from reference TRBV9 and TRBJ2-3 gives the full variable domain: DSGVTQTPKHLITATGQRVTLRCSPRSGDLSVYWYQQSLDQGLQFLIQYYNGEERAKGNILERFSAQQFPDLHSELNLSSLELGDSALYFCASSVDQDTQYFGPGTRLTVL.